The clone carrying this T cell receptor (beta chain) was found many times. These data originate in a study of CD8 T cells in ankylosing spondylitis. The V gene lost 3 bases and the J gene lost 8 bases, with 13 bases spanning the gap. This CDR3 is 13 amino acids long. One entry per CDR3 protein results from TCRdb running MiXCR on the 5' RACE reads. The table lists around 210,000 distinct CDR3 sequences, around 8% of them singletons, with more than 4% in the top ten. This chain uses TRBV12-3 or TRBV12-4 with TRBJ1-2, with D perhaps TRBD1 (6 bases). This TCR was recovered from a female donor with ankylosing spondylitis or in good health (not recorded which). Sequencing was done on a sample of blood, either unsorted or a sorted T cell fraction (not recorded which). The CDR3 coding sequence is TGTGCCAGCAGTTTTGGGGGCGCGAACGGCTACACCTTC. This gives the protein CASSFGGANGYTF.